A selection of T cell receptor beta chains follows, all from one sample in a study of cytomegalovirus exposure and HLA in healthy donors. TCRdb keeps only in-frame clones here, not all; method: immunoSEQ multiplex PCR. This table holds more than 90,000 clones, around 86% found once. Sequencing used PBMCs. The source is a woman aged 70-85 years in good health and CMV-seropositive. Both conserved end residues are part of each CDR3. The D gene is left open where the match is weak. Not every row has a clone size; where given, it reads once, few, many or a size class.

D	size	V	J	length	DNA	CDR3
TRBD2	-	TRBV7-6	TRBJ2-3	18	TGTGCCAGCAGCTTAAGATGGTCAGGACTAGCGGGGGAAGATACGCAGTATTTT	CASSLRWSGLAGEDTQYF
-	-	TRBV2	TRBJ1-3	13	TGTGCCAGCAGTGAAGTTCCCCTTGACACCATATATTTT	CASSEVPLDTIYF
TRBD2	-	TRBV7-9	TRBJ2-7	14	TGTGCCAGTCGACTAGCGGGAGTCGCCGGGGAGCAGTACTTC	CASRLAGVAGEQYF
-	few	TRBV5-1	TRBJ2-2	14	TGCGCCAGCAGCTTGGGCCAGGACACCGGGGAGCTGTTTTTT	CASSLGQDTGELFF
TRBD1	-	TRBV28	TRBJ2-1	16	TGTGCCAGCAGTTTAGGACAGGGGGCGGGTGGCAATGAGCAGTTCTTC	CASSLGQGAGGNEQFF
TRBD1	-	TRBV14	TRBJ2-1	14	TGTGCCAGCAGTCTAGGGACAGGGGGCTTTGAGCAGTTCTTC	CASSLGTGGFEQFF
TRBD1	-	TRBV7-9	TRBJ1-5	16	TGTGCCAGCAGCATAGTGGGACAGCTGAGCAATCAGCCCCAGCATTTT	CASSIVGQLSNQPQHF
TRBD2	-	TRBV7-2	TRBJ2-1	16	TGTGCCAGCAGCTTAGCAATAGCGGGAGGGCCCATTGAGCAGTTCTTC	CASSLAIAGGPIEQFF
-	-	TRBV4-2	TRBJ2-7	15	TGTGCCAGCCCTGGGAGGCGCGACGTATTCTACGAGCAGTACTTC	CASPGRRDVFYEQYF
-	few	TRBV7-9	TRBJ2-5	12	TGTTCCAGCAGCTCTATTATTGAGACCCAGTACTTC	CSSSSIIETQYF
TRBD2	few	TRBV4-1	TRBJ2-1	19	TGCGCCAGCAGGCCCTCAGGACTAGCGGGAGCCTACTCCTACAATGAGCAGTTCTTC	CASRPSGLAGAYSYNEQFF
TRBD1	-	TRBV6-6	TRBJ2-3	15	TGTGCCAGCAGTCACCCGGACAGGGGGAGAGGTACGCAGTATTTT	CASSHPDRGRGTQYF
-	once	TRBV5-1	TRBJ2-2	15	TGCGCCAGCAGCTTTTCGCTAGCCAACACCGGGGAGCTGTTTTTT	CASSFSLANTGELFF
TRBD1	-	TRBV19	TRBJ1-2	12	TGTGCCAGTAATGACAGGGTGAACGGCTACACCTTC	CASNDRVNGYTF
TRBD1	-	TRBV6-1	TRBJ2-7	14	TGTGCCAGCAGTATCAATCCGGGACAGGGGGAGCAGTACTTC	CASSINPGQGEQYF
-	-	TRBV7-9	TRBJ1-6	16	TGTGCCAGCAGCTCGAGAATCGGACAGAATAATTCACCCCTCCACTTT	CASSSRIGQNNSPLHF
TRBD2	-	TRBV7-8	TRBJ2-3	16	TGTGCCAGCAGCCGCGGTCGGGGGGGATTCACAGATACGCAGTATTTT	CASSRGRGGFTDTQYF
TRBD1	-	TRBV5-6	TRBJ2-7	15	TGTGCCAGCCAACCCGGGACAGTTGTTTCCTACGAGCAGTACTTC	CASQPGTVVSYEQYF
-	-	TRBV5-6	TRBJ2-3	14	TGTGCCAGCAGCTTGAGGAGGAGAACAGATACGCAGTATTTT	CASSLRRRTDTQYF
TRBD1	-	TRBV4-2	TRBJ2-2	15	TGTGCCAGCAGCCAATCGGGACAGGGCGTCGGGGAGCTGTTTTTT	CASSQSGQGVGELFF
TRBD2	-	TRBV4-1	TRBJ2-7	16	TGCGCCAGCAGCCAACCTACTAGCGGGGGTAACTACGAGCAGTACTTC	CASSQPTSGGNYEQYF
TRBD1	-	TRBV2	TRBJ1-5	16	TGTGCCAGCACCGAAGGGACAGGGGGTTACAATCAGCCCCAGCATTTT	CASTEGTGGYNQPQHF
-	once	TRBV7-2	TRBJ2-5	14	TGTGCCAGCAGCCTCCGGCGTTACAGAGAGACCCAGTACTTC	CASSLRRYRETQYF
-	-	TRBV12-2	TRBJ2-1	13	TGTGCAAGTCGCTCCGGGCGGGGGACTGAGCAGTTCTTC	CASRSGRGTEQFF
-	few	TRBV6-1	TRBJ1-1	15	TGTGCCAGCAGTGTATTTCCAGAATTGAACACTGAAGCTTTCTTT	CASSVFPELNTEAFF
-	-	TRBV14	TRBJ2-5	12	TGTGCCAGCAGCAGGGGTGGAGAGACCCAGTACTTC	CASSRGGETQYF
TRBD2	once	TRBV11-2	TRBJ2-7	15	TGTGCCAGCAGCGAGGGACTAGCGGGGCGCTACGAGCAGTACTTC	CASSEGLAGRYEQYF
-	-	TRBV6-6	TRBJ1-2	14	TGTGCCAGCAGTTTCACAGGGTACAACTATGGCTACACCTTC	CASSFTGYNYGYTF
-	once	TRBV4-3	TRBJ1-4	17	TGCGCCAGCAGCCAAGATTTTGCGGCCAGGGCCCGTGAAAAACTGTTTTTT	CASSQDFAARAREKLFF
TRBD1	-	TRBV28	TRBJ1-5	15	TGCGCCAGCAGTGGGGACAGACTTAGCAATCAGCCCCAGCATTTT	CASSGDRLSNQPQHF